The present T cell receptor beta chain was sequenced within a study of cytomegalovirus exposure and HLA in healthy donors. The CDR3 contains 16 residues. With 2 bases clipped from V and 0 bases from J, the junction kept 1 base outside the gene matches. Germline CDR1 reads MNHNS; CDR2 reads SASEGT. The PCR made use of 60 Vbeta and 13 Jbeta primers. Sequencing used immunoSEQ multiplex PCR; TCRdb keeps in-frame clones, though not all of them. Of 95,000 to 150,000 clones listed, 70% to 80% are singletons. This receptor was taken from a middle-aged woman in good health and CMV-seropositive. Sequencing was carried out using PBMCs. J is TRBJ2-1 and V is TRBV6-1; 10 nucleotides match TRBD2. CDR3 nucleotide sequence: TGTGCCAGCAGTGAACAGCGGGGGGGCTCCTACAATGAGCAGTTCTTC. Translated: CASSEQRGGSYNEQFF.